The T cell receptor (beta chain) described here comes from a study of T cells in Graves' hyperthyroidism and ophthalmopathy. The CDR3 is made up of 15 amino acids. Germline values: CDR1 GTSNPN, CDR2 SVGIG (reference sequence). With 2 bases clipped from V and 4 bases from J, the junction kept 9 bases outside the gene matches. There are many counts of this clonotype. RNA transcripts served as the template for amplifying TCR beta CDR3 regions. The HTBI primer set served for first-round RT-PCR of the TCR CDR3. Via MiXCR, TCRdb re-called the multiplex PCR reads, giving one row per CDR3 protein. The table has under 800,000 distinct CDR3 sequences, 11% to 15% seen once; the top ten hold 10% to 13%.

The genes are TRBV30 and TRBJ2-3; TRBD2 agrees at 7 bases. Sequencing was carried out using blood. The TCR comes from a young woman with Graves' hyperthyroidism. In DNA, the CDR3 is TGTGCCTGGAGTATGAGGCTAGCGGCTTCAGATACGCAGTATTTT. Its protein is CAWSMRLAASDTQYF. The whole variable domain, filled in from reference TRBV30 and TRBJ2-3, reads SQTIHQWPATLVQPVGSPLSLECTVEGTSNPNLYWYRQAAGRGLQLLFYSVGIGQISSEVPQNLSASRPQDRQFILSSKKLLLSDSGFYLCAWSMRLAASDTQYFGPGTRLTVL.